The sequence of this T cell receptor beta chain was determined in a study of blood T cell repertoires in COVID-19. Study background: Acute-phase and convalescent COVID-19 samples originated in the United States, Italy and Spain.

Measured with immunoSEQ multiplex PCR; TCRdb has only the in-frame clones, and not every one. There are 220,000 or so clones in the sample; around four fifths occur only once, and around 5.5% lies in the top ten. The CDR3 contains 15 residues. Germline V gives CDR1 SEHNR, CDR2 FQNEAQ (reference sequence). With 5 bases removed from V and 2 bases from J, the gap between germline ends came to 15 bases. The sequence was collected from a woman in her sixties who had recovered from COVID-19. The rearrangement joins TRBV7-9 to TRBJ1-1; possible D gene TRBD1, 5 bases. The specimen sequenced was peripheral blood. The DNA of the CDR3 is TGTGCCAGCAGCGGATTGGGTGACAGCAACACTGAAGCTTTCTTT. Protein product: CASSGLGDSNTEAFF.